Listed below are T cell receptor beta chains from one sample, sequenced in a study of early T cells in non-severe SARS-CoV-2 infection. TCRdb redid the calling of the 5' RACE reads with MiXCR, one entry per CDR3 protein. The sample yields about 110,000 distinct CDR3 sequences, over 8.5% seen once. The source material was whole blood. Source of these receptors: an adult who was a healthcare worker with PCR-confirmed SARS-CoV-2 infection or an uninfected control (not recorded which). The CDR3 runs from the conserved cysteine through the conserved F or W. D genes are given only for firm matches. Size tells how often a clone was seen (once, few, many) or the class of an expanded clone, and some rows leave it out.

TRBV7-9,.,TRBJ1-4,.,CASSRGGGSRLMKNCFF,.
TRBV12-3/TRBV12-4,once,TRBJ1-1,.,CASSRELETEAFF,TGTGCCAGCTCAAGGGAATTAGAGACCGAAGCTTTCTTT
TRBV15,.,TRBJ2-7,TRBD1,CATSGMGQANEQYF,TGTGCCACCAGCGGAATGGGACAGGCCAACGAGCAGTACTTC
TRBV7-9,few,TRBJ2-5,TRBD1,CASSFTPDRVLRETQYF,TGTGCCAGCAGCTTCACCCCTGACAGGGTCCTCCGAGAGACCCAGTACTTC
TRBV4-1,many,TRBJ2-7,.,CASRRGLGDTYEQYF,TGCGCCAGCAGAAGGGGATTAGGGGACACCTACGAGCAGTACTTC
TRBV4-1,many,TRBJ2-5,.,CASSQDRGGQETQYF,TGCGCCAGCAGCCAAGACAGGGGAGGCCAAGAGACCCAGTACTTC
TRBV3-2,many,TRBJ2-2,.,CASSQVSGGHGELFF,TGTGCCAGCAGCCAAGTCAGTGGGGGTCACGGGGAGCTGTTTTTT
TRBV6-5,many,TRBJ2-1,.,CASSYGPGSSYNEQFF,TGTGCCAGCAGTTACGGTCCAGGGAGCTCCTACAATGAGCAGTTCTTC
TRBV20-1,.,TRBJ2-7,.,CSARGYTEQYF,TGCAGTGCCAGGGGTTATACCGAGCAGTACTTC
TRBV28,.,TRBJ2-7,TRBD1,CASRGTGADSYEQYF,TGTGCCAGCAGGGGGACAGGGGCCGATAGCTACGAGCAGTACTTC
TRBV5-1,many,TRBJ2-1,.,CASSLVGPGNEQFF,TGCGCCAGCAGCTTGGTTGGGCCCGGCAATGAGCAGTTCTTC
TRBV6-5,many,TRBJ2-1,TRBD2,CASSYHRLAGDEQFF,TGTGCCAGCAGTTACCATAGACTAGCGGGAGACGAGCAGTTCTTC
TRBV6-5,many,TRBJ2-1,.,CASSYSTRNEQFF,TGTGCCAGCAGTTACTCGACCAGGAATGAGCAGTTCTTC
TRBV19,.,TRBJ2-1,TRBD2,CASSMLSGGRDNEQFF,TGTGCCAGTAGTATGCTTAGCGGGGGCCGCGACAATGAGCAGTTCTTC
TRBV27,.,TRBJ2-7,.,CASSLGDGSYEQYF,TGTGCCAGCAGTTTGGGGGACGGGAGTTACGAGCAGTACTTC
TRBV10-2,many,TRBJ2-3,.,CASSESPASTDTQYF,TGCGCCAGCAGTGAGAGTCCGGCTAGCACAGATACGCAGTATTTT
TRBV15,many,TRBJ1-5,.,CATSREESDRYQPQHF,TGTGCCACCAGCAGAGAGGAGTCGGACCGCTATCAGCCCCAGCATTTT
TRBV10-3,few,TRBJ2-1,.,CAISATDILSEQFF,TGTGCCATCAGTGCCACCGACATACTGAGTGAGCAGTTCTTC
TRBV20-1,few,TRBJ2-7,.,CSAPISDRPYEQYF,TGCAGTGCTCCTATTTCAGACAGGCCCTACGAGCAGTACTTC
TRBV20-1,many,TRBJ2-5,TRBD2,CSAGARGTSGTQYF,TGCAGTGCTGGGGCCCGAGGGACTAGCGGGACCCAGTACTTC
TRBV16,few,TRBJ2-7,.,CASSQSSMSYEQYF,TGTGCCAGCAGCCAATCGTCAATGTCCTACGAGCAGTACTTC
TRBV7-2,many,TRBJ1-6,.,CASSSRGSSYNSPLHF,TGTGCCAGCAGCTCGCGGGGGAGCTCCTATAATTCACCCCTCCACTTT
TRBV28,many,TRBJ2-1,TRBD1,CASNRPGQGHNEQFF,TGTGCCAGCAACCGACCGGGACAGGGTCACAATGAGCAGTTCTTC
TRBV11-1,.,TRBJ2-2,TRBD1,CASSKGTVNTGELFF,TGTGCCAGCAGCAAGGGGACAGTTAACACCGGGGAGCTGTTTTTT
TRBV6-2/TRBV6-3,many,TRBJ2-1,.,CASSQGVDYNEQFF,TGTGCCAGCAGTCAGGGAGTCGACTACAATGAGCAGTTCTTC
TRBV20-1,.,TRBJ1-6,.,CSVSGGEGHSPLHF,TGCAGTGTTAGTGGGGGCGAGGGCCATTCACCCCTCCACTTT
TRBV25-1,many,TRBJ1-5,TRBD1,CASRAIRDRGREPNQPQHF,TGTGCCAGCAGGGCCATTCGGGACAGGGGGCGAGAACCCAATCAGCCCCAGCATTTT
TRBV19,few,TRBJ2-5,.,CASSPQGLQETQYF,TGTGCCAGTAGTCCCCAGGGCTTACAAGAGACCCAGTACTTC
TRBV21-1,many,TRBJ2-2,.,CAGQPGQGVSNGFGELFF,TGTGCCGGGCAACCGGGACAGGGGGTGTCTAATGGGTTCGGGGAGCTGTTTTTT
TRBV30,few,TRBJ2-7,.,CAWGPAGGYEQYF,TGTGCCTGGGGCCCCGCCGGAGGGTACGAGCAGTACTTC
TRBV18,.,TRBJ1-3,.,CASSPLDTNSGNTIYF,TGTGCCAGCTCACCATTAGACACCAACTCTGGAAACACCATATATTTT
TRBV19,many,TRBJ2-3,TRBD2,CASSGEGSRDTQYF,TGTGCCAGTAGCGGGGAGGGATCTCGGGATACGCAGTATTTT
TRBV25-1,few,TRBJ2-5,.,CASSERGHEETQYF,TGTGCCAGCAGTGAACGGGGGCACGAAGAGACCCAGTACTTC
TRBV28,.,TRBJ2-5,.,CASRLFGGGETQYF,TGTGCCAGCAGGCTATTCGGGGGAGGAGAGACCCAGTACTTC
TRBV11-2,few,TRBJ2-7,.,CASSLGQGTVDEQYF,TGTGCCAGCAGCTTAGGGCAGGGTACGGTGGACGAGCAGTACTTC
TRBV27,.,TRBJ1-1,TRBD1,CASSLNRGKEAFF,TGTGCCAGCAGTCTCAACAGGGGTAAAGAAGCTTTCTTT
TRBV24-1,.,TRBJ2-1,.,CATSDLGLFNEQFF,TGTGCCACCAGTGATTTGGGGCTATTCAATGAGCAGTTCTTC
TRBV6-1,.,TRBJ2-1,.,CASSEAGSQGTLFF,TGTGCCAGCAGTGAAGCTGGAAGTCAGGGCACCTTGTTCTTC
TRBV6-2/TRBV6-3,many,TRBJ2-2,.,CASSLRDTGELFF,TGTGCCAGCAGCCTACGAGACACCGGGGAGCTGTTTTTT
TRBV20-1,many,TRBJ1-1,TRBD1,CSAFQQGEKAFF,TGCAGTGCTTTTCAACAGGGGGAAAAAGCTTTCTTT
TRBV3-1,many,TRBJ1-4,.,CASSVRGSNEKLFF,TGTGCCAGCAGCGTAAGGGGGTCGAATGAAAAACTGTTTTTT
TRBV18,few,TRBJ2-1,.,CASSPGTGEGSSYNEQFF,TGTGCCAGCTCACCCGGGACGGGTGAGGGGAGCTCCTACAATGAGCAGTTCTTC
TRBV11-2,many,TRBJ1-3,.,CASSLDQRGDTIYF,TGTGCCAGCAGCTTAGATCAGAGAGGGGACACCATATATTTT
TRBV20-1,.,TRBJ2-3,.,CSASMAVGTDTQYF,TGCAGTGCTAGTATGGCGGTAGGCACAGATACGCAGTATTTT
TRBV5-6,.,TRBJ2-5,.,CASSSTDRQETQYF,TGTGCCAGCAGCTCGACTGACAGACAAGAGACCCAGTACTTC
TRBV7-9,many,TRBJ1-5,TRBD1,CASSSTLGQGGPLGNQPQHF,TGTGCCAGCAGCTCGACCCTGGGACAGGGTGGCCCCTTGGGGAATCAGCCCCAGCATTTT
TRBV5-6,many,TRBJ2-3,.,CASSRQRTDTQYF,TGTGCCAGCAGCAGGCAGCGCACAGATACGCAGTATTTT
TRBV12-3/TRBV12-4,many,TRBJ2-3,.,CASSLFGSTDTQYF,TGTGCCAGCAGTTTGTTTGGGAGCACAGATACGCAGTATTTT
TRBV29-1,few,TRBJ2-5,.,CSVEARVYQETQYF,TGCAGCGTTGAAGCGCGGGTGTACCAAGAGACCCAGTACTTC
TRBV7-9,.,TRBJ2-5,.,CASSLGDHPFQETQYF,TGTGCCAGCAGCTTAGGGGACCACCCCTTCCAAGAGACCCAGTACTTC
TRBV10-3,.,TRBJ2-7,.,CAISERQEQYF,TGTGCCATCAGTGAGAGGCAGGAGCAGTACTTC
TRBV7-6,.,TRBJ2-2,.,CASSSQQGTTGELFF,TGTGCCAGCAGCTCCCAGCAGGGGACCACCGGGGAGCTGTTTTTT